The 4 T cell receptor beta chains below were found in one sample sequenced in a study of cytomegalovirus exposure and HLA in healthy donors. Primers for the PCR totalled 60 Vbeta and 13 Jbeta. The data were produced by immunoSEQ multiplex PCR, yet TCRdb's version contains in-frame clones alone and is incomplete. The sample contains about 110,000 clones, roughly 77% of which appear only once. The sequencing sample was made of PBMCs. These receptor sequences come from a man aged 35 to 55 in good health and CMV-seronegative.

This clone has more than one count but fewer than ten. V and J are TRBV21-1 and TRBJ2-7; the table calls TRBD2, which could not be checked here. TRBV21-1 is an annotated pseudogene. The CDR3 is 13 amino acids. CDR3 amino acids: CASSHVRRGRKYF. The CDR3 coding sequence is TGTGCCAGCAGCCACGTGAGGAGGGGCAGAAAGTACTTC.

The rearrangement links TRBV6-6 to TRBJ1-2; D may be TRBD1 (6 bases). V was shortened by 6 bases and J by 13 bases, with 27 bases between the two germline ends. Germline V lookup: CDR1 MNHNY, CDR2 SVGAGI (reference sequence). The CDR3 is 15 amino acids. CDR3 bases: TGTGCCAGCAGGGGTCTGGGCAGGGGAAAGGTTGATCTCACCTTC. Encoded protein: CASRGLGRGKVDLTF.

The chain carries TRBV5-1 and TRBJ2-7; 8 nucleotides line up with TRBD1. Germline V gives CDR1 SGHRS, CDR2 YFSETQ. Trimming removed 1 base from V and 2 bases from J; junction bases left unmatched: 5. This CDR3 contains 15 residues. The CDR3 is CASSLSAGGAYEQYF. CDR3 bases: TGCGCCAGCAGCTTGAGCGCAGGGGGCGCCTACGAGCAGTACTTC.

The CDR3 is CASSPGSFDVETQYF. As DNA, the CDR3 is TGCGCCAGCAGCCCCGGGTCGTTTGACGTGGAGACCCAGTACTTC. The rearrangement uses TRBV5-1 and TRBJ2-5; D unresolved. The germline gives CDR1 SGHRS, CDR2 YFSETQ. CDR3 length equals 15 residues. Trimming removed 4 bases from V and 5 bases from J, with 18 bases in between.